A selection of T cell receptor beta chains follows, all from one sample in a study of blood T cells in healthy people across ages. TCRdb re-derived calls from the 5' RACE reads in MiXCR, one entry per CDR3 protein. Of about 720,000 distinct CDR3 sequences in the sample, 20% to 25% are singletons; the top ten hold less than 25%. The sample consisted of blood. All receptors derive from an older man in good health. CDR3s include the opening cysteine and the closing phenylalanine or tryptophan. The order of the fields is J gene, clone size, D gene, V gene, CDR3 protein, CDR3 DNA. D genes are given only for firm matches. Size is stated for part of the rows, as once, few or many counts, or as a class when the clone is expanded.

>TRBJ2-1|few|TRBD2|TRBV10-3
CAISDSTSGGAYNEQFF
TGTGCCATCAGTGATTCGACTAGCGGGGGGGCCTACAATGAGCAGTTCTTC
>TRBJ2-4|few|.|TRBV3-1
CASSIRQNKNIQYF
TGTGCCAGCAGCATTCGACAGAACAAAAACATTCAGTACTTC
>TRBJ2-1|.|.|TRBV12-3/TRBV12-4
CASTVVETYNEQFF
TGTGCCAGCACCGTGGTAGAGACTTACAATGAGCAGTTCTTC
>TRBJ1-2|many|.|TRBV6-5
CASRDPGAGYGYTF
TGTGCCAGCAGGGATCCCGGGGCGGGCTATGGCTACACCTTC
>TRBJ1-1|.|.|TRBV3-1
CASSQGWGSLEAFF
TGTGCCAGCAGCCAAGGATGGGGCAGCCTTGAAGCTTTCTTT
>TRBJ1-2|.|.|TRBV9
CASSPQWWDNYGYTF
TGTGCCAGCAGCCCCCAATGGTGGGATAACTATGGCTACACCTTC
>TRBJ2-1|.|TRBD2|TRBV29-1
CSVEFLQRGADNEQFF
TGCAGCGTTGAATTTCTTCAGCGGGGGGCAGACAATGAGCAGTTCTTC
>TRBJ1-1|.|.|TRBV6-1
CASSDAGTVNTEAFF
TGTGCCAGCAGTGACGCCGGGACGGTGAACACTGAAGCTTTCTTT
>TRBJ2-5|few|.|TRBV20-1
CSATLMEGETQYF
TGCAGTGCTACCTTGATGGAGGGAGAGACCCAGTACTTC
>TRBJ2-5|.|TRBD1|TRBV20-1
CSARDPPGQGLGETQYF
TGCAGTGCTAGAGATCCCCCGGGACAGGGTTTGGGGGAGACCCAGTACTTC
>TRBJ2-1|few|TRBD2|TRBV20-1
CSASPTSGSAYEQFF
TGCAGTGCTAGCCCGACTAGCGGGAGTGCCTATGAGCAGTTCTTC
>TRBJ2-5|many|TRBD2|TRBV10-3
CAISATSGQETQYF
TGTGCCATCAGTGCGACTAGCGGCCAAGAGACCCAGTACTTC
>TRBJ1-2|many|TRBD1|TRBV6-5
CAAVGRDRGNYGYTF
TGTGCCGCCGTAGGCCGGGACAGGGGCAACTATGGCTACACCTTC
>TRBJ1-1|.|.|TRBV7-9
CASSLGRKTEAFF
TGTGCCAGCAGCTTAGGTCGTAAGACTGAAGCTTTCTTT
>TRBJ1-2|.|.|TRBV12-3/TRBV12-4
CASSLARVGPNGYTF
TGTGCCAGCAGTTTAGCGCGAGTGGGACCGAATGGCTACACCTTC
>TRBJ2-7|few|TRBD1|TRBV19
CASSGTGGNNEQYF
TGTGCCAGTAGTGGGACAGGGGGTAACAACGAGCAGTACTTC
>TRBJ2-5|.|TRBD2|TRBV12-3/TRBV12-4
CASSLASGMRETQYF
TGTGCCAGCAGTTTAGCTAGCGGGATGAGAGAGACCCAGTACTTC
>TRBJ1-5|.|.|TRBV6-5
CASGEAYQPQHF
TGTGCCAGCGGCGAGGCCTATCAGCCCCAGCATTTT
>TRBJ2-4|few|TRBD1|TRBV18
CASSPPGQGNIRYF
TGTGCCAGCTCACCACCGGGACAGGGGAACATTCGGTACTTC
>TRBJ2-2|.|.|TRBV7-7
CASSAKNTGELFF
TGTGCCAGCAGTGCGAAGAACACCGGGGAGCTGTTTTTT
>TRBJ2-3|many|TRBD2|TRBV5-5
CASSTLGGVIGTDTQYF
TGTGCCAGCAGCACCTTGGGAGGGGTTATCGGCACAGATACGCAGTATTTT
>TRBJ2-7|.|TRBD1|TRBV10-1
CASSELEQGWIYEQYF
TGCGCCAGCAGTGAGTTGGAACAGGGGTGGATTTACGAGCAGTACTTC
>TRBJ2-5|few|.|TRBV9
CASSNDRVQETQYF
TGTGCCAGCAGCAACGACAGAGTCCAAGAGACCCAGTACTTC
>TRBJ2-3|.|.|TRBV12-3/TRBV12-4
CASSFRRGGSTDTQYF
TGTGCCAGCAGTTTTCGGAGGGGGGGGAGTACAGATACGCAGTATTTT
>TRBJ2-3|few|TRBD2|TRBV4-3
CASSQERWSGRSDTQYF
TGCGCCAGCAGCCAAGAAAGGTGGAGCGGGAGGTCAGATACGCAGTATTTT
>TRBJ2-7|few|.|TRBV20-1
CSARRQPSVHEQYF
TGCAGTGCTAGAAGACAGCCATCAGTCCACGAGCAGTACTTC
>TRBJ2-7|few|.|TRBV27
CASSLSERYEQYF
TGTGCCAGCAGTTTATCGGAGAGGTACGAGCAGTACTTC
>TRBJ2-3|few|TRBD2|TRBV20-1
CSAALGAGGLDTQYF
TGCAGTGCCGCCCTTGGAGCGGGAGGTTTAGATACGCAGTATTTT
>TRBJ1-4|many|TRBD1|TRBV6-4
CASSRDRDEKLFF
TGTGCCAGCAGTAGGGACAGGGATGAAAAACTGTTTTTT
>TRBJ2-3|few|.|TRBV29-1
CSVLGQGQWDTQYF
TGCAGCGTTCTCGGCCAAGGCCAATGGGATACGCAGTATTTT